The 12 T cell receptor beta chains reported below all come from one sample, sequenced in a study of T cell repertoires in cytomegalovirus infection. TCRdb passed the reads through MiXCR, listing each CDR3 protein once. There are roughly 81,000 distinct CDR3 sequences in the sample; about 3.8% occur only once, and over 4.5% lies in the top ten. The sample comprised PBMCs. These receptors came from a human donor in good health (CMV status not recorded). Some clones in this sample may be carry-over from other donors' samples.

This clonotype was seen repeatedly, ten times or more. This chain uses TRBV12-3 or TRBV12-4 with TRBJ1-1; no firm D call. V was pared by 2 bases and J by 7 bases, with 14 bases between. The CDR3 spans 14 residues. CDR3 sequence (DNA): TGTGCCAGCAGTTTACGGGCGACTGACGTTGAAGCTTTCTTT. Its protein product is CASSLRATDVEAFF.

This clonotype came up many times. The chain couples TRBV7-8 to TRBJ1-5; 7 bases line up with TRBD1. V lost 1 base and J lost 2; bases outside the gene matches: 5. The CDR3 length is 16 residues. Germline V lookup: CDR1 SGHVS, CDR2 FQNEAQ. DNA of the CDR3: TGTGCCAGCAGCTTAGACAGGGGAGGCGGCAATCAGCCCCAGCATTTT. Its protein product is CASSLDRGGGNQPQHF.

The gene calls are TRBV7-9 and TRBJ1-1, with D hard to call. The germline V and J ends were trimmed by 3 bases and 10 bases, with 12 bases remaining between them. Germline V gene sequence: CDR1 SEHNR, CDR2 FQNEAQ (reference sequence). CDR3 length: 12 amino acids. The CDR3 sequence: CASSFSQARAFF. The CDR3, as DNA: TGTGCCAGCAGCTTTTCGCAGGCTAGAGCTTTCTTT.

This clonotype was seen at least ten times. This CDR3 reads CASSQDAGTYEQYF. CDR3 in DNA: TGCGCCAGCAGCCAAGATGCAGGGACTTACGAGCAGTACTTC. This chain joins TRBV4-3 and TRBJ2-7; D possibly corresponds to TRBD2 (6 bases). The germline V gene encodes CDR1 LGHNA and CDR2 YSLEER. Trimming removed 0 bases from V and 4 bases from J, with 10 bases in between. The CDR3 contains 14 residues.

This chain joins TRBV4-1 and TRBJ2-7; a weak D match, TRBD1 (6 bases). Looked up from germline, CDR1 is MGHRA and CDR2 is YSYEKL. There are 19 residues in the CDR3. Trimming took 0 bases from V and 0 from J, leaving 21 bases between them. This chain's CDR3 is CASSQDWGPTPLLSYEQYF. The CDR3 DNA reads TGCGCCAGCAGCCAAGATTGGGGGCCGACTCCACTCCTCTCCTACGAGCAGTACTTC.

This clonotype was seen repeatedly, ten times or more. The V call is TRBV12-3 or TRBV12-4, the J call TRBJ1-2; D remains unclear. Trimming took off 3 bases at V and 2 bases at J, with 10 bases between the two ends. There are 14 residues in the CDR3. The DNA of the CDR3 is TGTGCCAGCAGTTTCCATACCAGAAACTATGGCTACACCTTC. It encodes CASSFHTRNYGYTF.

This clonotype was observed at least ten times. CDR3 sequence: CASSLVGVYEQYF. The CDR3, as DNA: TGTGCCAGCAGCTTAGTGGGGGTCTACGAGCAGTACTTC. The chain links TRBV7-9 to TRBJ2-7, with D perhaps TRBD1 or TRBD2 (5 bases each). V lost 1 base, J lost 3 bases, and 7 bases lay in between. This CDR3 region has 13 residues. Per germline, CDR1 SEHNR and CDR2 FQNEAQ (reference sequence).

Ten or more counts support this clonotype. The chain recombines TRBV12-3 or TRBV12-4 with TRBJ1-1; 8 bases are shared with TRBD1. V gave up 8 bases and J gave up 5 bases; unmatched junction bases: 7. The CDR3 covers 13 residues. The CDR3 DNA is TGTGCCAGCTCCACAGGGGGGAGAACTGAAGCTTTCTTT. It is translated as CASSTGGRTEAFF.

This clonotype was counted ten times or more. The DNA for the CDR3 is TGTGCCAGTAGTAGCTCCGGGACCGATAGCAATCAGCCCCAGCATTTT. This translates into CASSSSGTDSNQPQHF. V and J are TRBV19 and TRBJ1-5, with D maybe TRBD1 (5 bases). This CDR3 region has 16 residues. With 4 bases removed from V and 0 bases from J, the gap between germline ends came to 13 bases. The V gene's germline CDR1 is LNHDA and CDR2 SQIVND (reference sequence). The variable domain in full, completed from reference TRBV19 and TRBJ1-5, reads DGGITQSPKYLFRKEGQNVTLSCEQNLNHDAMYWYRQDPGQGLRLIYYSQIVNDFQKGDIAEGYSVSREKKESFPLTVTSAQKNPTAFYLCASSSSGTDSNQPQHFGDGTRLSIL.

In this sample, this clonotype turned up many times. The CDR3 region is CASSFDGLGNTIYF. The CDR3 bases are TGTGCCAGCAGCTTTGACGGATTGGGAAACACCATATATTTT. This sequence joins TRBV7-8 and TRBJ1-3; D unclear. V was shortened by 3 bases and J by 4 bases, with 10 bases between the two germline ends. This CDR3 is built from 14 residues. Per the germline V gene, CDR1 is SGHVS and CDR2 is FQNEAQ.

Ten or more counts support this clonotype. The chain uses TRBV7-2 and TRBJ1-1; D is ambiguous. CDR1 is SGHTA and CDR2 is FQGNSA in the germline V gene. The CDR3 is 15 residues long. Trimming cost V 5 bases and J 3 bases, with 16 bases left between them. The CDR3 nucleotides read TGTGCCAGCAGCCCGGTAATGGGGTATTACACTGAAGCTTTCTTT. Translated: CASSPVMGYYTEAFF.

This clonotype was observed at least ten times. The rearrangement uses TRBV7-2 and TRBJ1-1; D possibly corresponds to TRBD1 (5 bases). The CDR3 is 11 amino acids. Trimming stripped 8 bases from V and 2 bases from J, with 6 bases between. Germline assignment: CDR1 SGHTA and CDR2 FQGNSA. The CDR3 region is CASRDNTEAFF. CDR3 bases: TGTGCCAGCCGGGACAACACTGAAGCTTTCTTT.